The clone carrying this TCR beta chain was recorded a few times. The antigen is undetermined. Germline V gene sequence: CDR1 MDHEN, CDR2 SYDVKM. Trimming cost V 2 bases and J 2 bases; bases outside gene matches: 7. The length of the CDR3 is 16 residues. The data were obtained in a study of T cell repertoires in cytomegalovirus infection. Turning to the study itself: Newly reported HLA-C-restricted and thoroughly characterized HLA-B-restricted CMV epitopes were employed.

TCRdb independently ran MiXCR on the reads; one entry per CDR3 protein. The sample lists roughly 800,000 distinct CDR3 sequences, 25% to 30% occurring once. This chain joins TRBV28 and TRBJ2-3; 7 bases are a match to TRBD2. Here the sequenced sample was cultured CD8+ T cells from PBMCs, taken from culture after CMV antigen stimulation. The clonotype was recovered from a human donor in good health (CMV status not recorded). Some clones in this sample may be carry-over from other donors' samples. The CDR3 DNA reads TGTGCCAGCAGTTTACTGGCGGGGGAAAACACAGATACGCAGTATTTT. Translated, it gives CASSLLAGENTDTQYF.